Each of the 20 T cell receptor beta chains below was sequenced from the same sample in a study of response to subunit inactivated influenza vaccine. Via MiXCR, TCRdb re-called the RT-PCR reads, giving one row per CDR3 protein. This sample carries roughly 550,000 distinct CDR3 sequences, around a quarter of them seen once, and the ten largest clones take 2.5% to 3.5%. The same sample was also studied in work on T cells expressing NK-cell markers. That source reports: Scientists made TCR beta cDNA using 5'RACE template switching with UMIs.

The sample in question was CD4+ T cells sorted from PBMCs, obtained about 13 days after vaccination. All receptors derive from a man aged 50-59 years who received an inactivated influenza vaccine.

The rearrangement joins TRBV4-3 to TRBJ2-1, with D maybe TRBD1 (6 bases). V lost 1 base, J lost 10 bases, and 8 bases lay in between. This CDR3 has 12 residues. CDR1 LGHNA and CDR2 YSLEER come from the germline V gene. This CDR3 reads CASSQVGTEQFF. DNA of the CDR3: TGCGCCAGCAGCCAAGTGGGGACAGAGCAGTTCTTC.

This clonotype was seen only a few times. V and J are TRBV7-9 and TRBJ2-5; D ambiguous. The CDR3 sequence is 11 residues long. Deletions cut 5 bases from V and 5 bases from J, with 6 bases between. Germline V gene lookup returns CDR1 SEHNR and CDR2 FQNEAQ (reference sequence). CDR3 nucleotides: TGTGCCAGCAGCATGCTTGAGACCCAGTACTTC. It yields the protein CASSMLETQYF.

The rearrangement links TRBV5-1 to TRBJ2-7; possibly TRBD1 for D (6 bases). The germline gives CDR1 SGHRS, CDR2 YFSETQ. Between the trimmed V and J ends, which lost 4 bases and 7 bases, there was a span of 27 bases. This CDR3 spans 17 amino acids. The CDR3 DNA sequence: TGCGCCAGCAGCACCGGGACAAGACACCACCAGGGCTGGGAGCAGTACTTC. As protein: CASSTGTRHHQGWEQYF.

V is TRBV30 and J is TRBJ2-2; TRBD1 or TRBD2 may be the D gene (6 bases each). Between the trimmed V and J ends, which lost 5 bases and 5 bases, there was a span of 15 bases. CDR1 and CDR2 (germline): GTSNPN, SVGIG (reference sequence). The CDR3 extends over 14 amino acids. The chain's CDR3 is CAWRAGGATGELFF. The CDR3 nucleotides are TGTGCCTGGCGGGCCGGGGGCGCGACCGGGGAGCTGTTTTTT. The full variable domain, completed using reference TRBV30 and TRBJ2-2, is SQTIHQWPATLVQPVGSPLSLECTVEGTSNPNLYWYRQAAGRGLQLLFYSVGIGQISSEVPQNLSASRPQDRQFILSSKKLLLSDSGFYLCAWRAGGATGELFFGEGSRLTVL.

This clonotype was observed many times. This chain links TRBV29-1 with TRBJ2-2, with 9 bases fitting TRBD1. The CDR3 has 16 amino acids. V was pared by 7 bases and J by 6 bases, with 15 bases of the junction left unmatched. Per the germline V gene, CDR1 is SQVTM and CDR2 is ANQGSEA. The CDR3 is CSASATGQGFSGELFF. CDR3 sequence (DNA): TGCAGCGCTTCTGCCACAGGACAGGGGTTTTCCGGGGAGCTGTTTTTT.

V is TRBV3-1 and J is TRBJ1-2; D is possibly TRBD1 (5 bases). The CDR3 totals 14 residues. V dropped 1 base and J dropped 8 bases, with 14 bases sitting between them. Germline CDR1 LGHDT, CDR2 YNNKEL (reference sequence). CDR3 region: CASSQVGGEEGYTF. CDR3 sequence (DNA): TGTGCCAGCAGCCAAGTGGGAGGGGAAGAAGGCTACACCTTC.

This clonotype was counted only a few times. The J gene is TRBJ2-7, the V gene TRBV4-2; TRBD2 aligns across 7 bases. V lost 0 bases to trimming and J lost 0 bases; unmatched junction nucleotides: 11. The CDR3 length is 18 residues. Germline values: CDR1 LGHNA, CDR2 YNFKEQ. The CDR3 spells CASSQDRGGSGSSYEQYF. In DNA form, the CDR3 reads TGTGCCAGCAGCCAAGATCGCGGTGGTAGCGGGTCCTCCTACGAGCAGTACTTC.

J is TRBJ2-3 and V is TRBV12-3 or TRBV12-4; D gene unclear. The CDR3 loop spans 13 amino acids. Trimming left V 11 bases short and J 1 base short, with 13 bases between. Here the CDR3 DNA reads TGTGCCTCCGCCCACCCCCGCACAGATACGCAGTATTTT. Protein: CASAHPRTDTQYF.

The rearrangement links TRBV6-2 or TRBV6-3 to TRBJ2-1; D is unclear. V lost 6 bases and J lost 1, with 13 bases in between. The CDR3 is 15 residues long. Germline CDR1 MNHEY, CDR2 SVGEGT. CDR3 nucleotide sequence: TGTGCCAGCAGCCACGATGGGTTGTCCTACAATGAGCAGTTCTTC. This gives the protein CASSHDGLSYNEQFF.

This clonotype was counted many times. The chain is built from TRBV20-1 and TRBJ2-6, with 7 bases lining up with TRBD2. CDR3 length equals 18 residues. The germline V gene has CDR1 DFQATT and CDR2 SNEGSKA (reference sequence). V lost 1 base and J lost 1; bases outside the gene matches: 10. In DNA, the CDR3 is TGCAGTGCTAGAGTTTTAGGAGGGAGGGGTTCTGGGGCCAACGTCCTGACTTTC. It specifies CSARVLGGRGSGANVLTF.

The chain has TRBV28 and TRBJ2-7; no definite D call. There are 14 residues in the CDR3. The V end lost 6 bases, the J end lost 1 base, and 13 bases lay between the germline ends. Germline V gene lookup returns CDR1 MDHEN and CDR2 SYDVKM. The CDR3 region is CASRRTVFSYEQYF. CDR3 DNA sequence: TGTGCCAGCAGACGGACGGTTTTTTCCTACGAGCAGTACTTC.

This chain joins TRBV15 and TRBJ1-1; no firm D call. The CDR3 is made up of 15 amino acids. Trimming removed 3 bases at V and 2 bases at J, with 13 bases between. Germline-derived CDR1 and CDR2 are LNHNV and YYDKDF (reference sequence). The CDR3 is CATSSTKRANTEAFF. The CDR3 nucleotides are TGTGCCACCAGCAGCACTAAGCGAGCTAACACTGAAGCTTTCTTT.

This clonotype has ten or more counts. The chain uses TRBV9 and TRBJ2-3, with D uncertain. Germline-derived CDR1 and CDR2 are SGDLS and YYNGEE. The V end was cut by 0 bases, the J end by 5 bases, with 7 bases between. This CDR3 region has 13 residues. The chain's CDR3 is CASSVELQDTQYF. The CDR3 DNA follows: TGTGCCAGCAGCGTAGAACTCCAAGATACGCAGTATTTT.

The genes are TRBV4-1 and TRBJ2-7; 9 bases are shared with TRBD1. CDR1 is MGHRA and CDR2 is YSYEKL in the germline V gene. J gave up 4 bases and V 0 bases, and 4 bases lay outside the gene matches. The length of the CDR3 is 15 residues. Written as DNA, the CDR3 is TGCGCCAGCAGCCAAGATAACAGGGGGCGGTACGAGCAGTACTTC. Translating it yields CASSQDNRGRYEQYF.

This clonotype was detected only a few times. This sequence joins TRBV12-3 or TRBV12-4 and TRBJ2-2; possibly TRBD1 for D (5 bases). Trimming removed 1 base from V and 5 bases from J, with 8 bases in between. This CDR3 contains 14 residues. The chain's CDR3 is CASSLETETGELFF. Here the CDR3 DNA reads TGTGCCAGCAGTTTAGAGACAGAAACCGGGGAGCTGTTTTTT.

The CDR3: CSVLAGAEQFF. CDR3 DNA sequence: TGCAGCGTCCTAGCGGGGGCTGAGCAGTTCTTC. The chain links TRBV29-1 to TRBJ2-1; the match to TRBD2 covers 10 bases. The CDR3 has 11 amino acids. The trim removed 6 bases at V and 9 bases at J, leaving 2 bases unmatched. Germline CDR1 reads SQVTM; CDR2 reads ANQGSEA.

This clonotype was detected a few times. This chain connects TRBV7-9 to TRBJ2-6, with D hard to call. In germline, CDR1 is SEHNR, CDR2 FQNEAQ (reference sequence). V gave up 4 bases and J gave up 6 bases, with 10 bases separating them. The CDR3 runs to 14 residues. CDR3 coding DNA: TGTGCCAGCAGCTCTGTTGGGCAGGCCAACGTCCTGACTTTC. It yields the protein CASSSVGQANVLTF.

The chain recombines TRBV12-3 or TRBV12-4 with TRBJ1-4; TRBD1 matches at 7 bases. Trimming took 6 bases from V and 8 from J; bases not matched to a gene: 9. The CDR3 spans 14 residues. CDR3 in amino acids: CASRLQGTGEKLFF. The DNA for the CDR3 is TGTGCCAGCAGACTACAGGGGACTGGCGAAAAACTGTTTTTT.

This clonotype was counted ten times or more. This sequence joins TRBV11-2 and TRBJ2-2; tentatively, D is TRBD1 or TRBD2 (5 bases each). CDR3 size: 17 residues. V lost 2 bases, J lost 4 bases, and 17 bases lay in between. Germline V gene lookup returns CDR1 SGHAT and CDR2 FQNNGV. The CDR3 bases are TGTGCCAGCAGCTTATCCCTTGCAGGGAGAATCACCGGGGAGCTGTTTTTT. Translated: CASSLSLAGRITGELFF.

This clonotype was recorded a few times. In DNA, the CDR3 is TGTGCCAGCAGAGCCCCCTTGACAGAAGAGCAGTTCTTC. Translation gives CASRAPLTEEQFF. This rearrangement joins TRBV6-1 to TRBJ2-1; maybe TRBD1 (5 bases). The V end was cut by 6 bases, the J end by 10 bases, with 16 bases between. The CDR3 is 13 amino acids. Germline CDR1 is MNHNS and CDR2 is SASEGT.